Detailed here is one T cell receptor beta chain. Its antigen remains unknown. This sample stems from a study of PD-1 blockade in mismatch repair-deficient tumors. Only in-frame clones appear in the TCRdb table, and some are missing; sequencing was by immunoSEQ multiplex PCR. The sample consists of 50,000 or so clones, 77% of them appearing once. PCR or immunohistochemistry showed mismatch repair deficiency in every enrolled patient. Germline-derived CDR1 and CDR2 are SGHRS and YFSETQ. V was pared by 4 bases and J by 0 bases, with 4 bases of the junction left unmatched. The CDR3 is 14 amino acids. Study-level points and caveats: Tumor-resident clones, often absent from pretreatment blood, expanded after pembrolizumab and then contracted.

The specimen comprised PBMCs, sampled before pembrolizumab treatment. The chain links TRBV5-1 to TRBJ2-7, with 7 bases matching TRBD1. This clonotype was obtained from an adult with mismatch repair-deficient cancer. The CDR3 reads CASSAGTDSYEQYF. Here the CDR3 DNA reads TGCGCCAGCAGCGCAGGGACAGACTCCTACGAGCAGTACTTC.